This TCR beta chain is drawn from a study of blood T cell repertoires in COVID-19. From germline, CDR1 is MNHEY and CDR2 SMNVEV (reference sequence). The CDR3 totals 13 residues. Trimming cost V 7 bases and J 6 bases; bases outside gene matches: 5. The table came from immunoSEQ multiplex PCR; TCRdb's copy has only in-frame clones and leaves some out. Here the sample spans around 76,000 clones, around nine tenths being singletons. The sample taken for sequencing was peripheral blood. The J gene is TRBJ1-2, the V gene TRBV27, with 10 bases aligning to TRBD1. This TCR was sampled from a human donor in a cohort sampled during active COVID-19. The CDR3 region is CASMRQGANGYTF. CDR3 bases: TGTGCCAGCATGCGACAGGGGGCTAATGGCTACACCTTC.